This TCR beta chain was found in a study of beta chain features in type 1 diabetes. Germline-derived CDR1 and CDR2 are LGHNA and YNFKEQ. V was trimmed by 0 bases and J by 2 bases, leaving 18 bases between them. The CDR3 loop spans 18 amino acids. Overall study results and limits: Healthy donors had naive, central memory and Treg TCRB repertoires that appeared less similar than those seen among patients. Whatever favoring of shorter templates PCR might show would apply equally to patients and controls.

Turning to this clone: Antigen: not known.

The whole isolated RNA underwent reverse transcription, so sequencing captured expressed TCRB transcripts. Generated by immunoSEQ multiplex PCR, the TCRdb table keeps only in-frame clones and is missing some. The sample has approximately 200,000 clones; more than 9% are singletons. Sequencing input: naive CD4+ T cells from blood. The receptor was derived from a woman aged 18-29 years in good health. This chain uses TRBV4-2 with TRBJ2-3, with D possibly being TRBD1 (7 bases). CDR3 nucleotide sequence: TGTGCCAGCAGCCAAGATTTCCGGGGCAGGGGGGCCACAGATACGCAGTATTTT. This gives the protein CASSQDFRGRGATDTQYF.